This T cell receptor beta chain was retrieved from a study of spatial heterogeneity in lung cancer. Study summary: In tumor regions, TCR transcript counts tracked strongly with a T cell module score from matched bulk RNA-seq. The study observed each unique TCR and UMI combination more than ten times on average in raw reads.

The presence of a unique molecular identifier marked each TCR cDNA molecule. TCRdb reprocessed the 5' RACE reads via MiXCR and lists one record per CDR3 protein. The table records 20,000 to 25,000 distinct CDR3 sequences, roughly 15% of them present only once. This clonotype occurred a few times. The antigen is unknown. Specified time point: sample taken at primary tumor resection. The donors, 72 patients with untreated early-stage non-small cell lung cancer, provided the samples. Notes on the study in general: Higher tumor mutation counts went along with higher counts of expanded intratumoral alpha and beta TCRs.

This CDR3 has 14 amino acids. Trimming removed 6 bases from V and 0 bases from J, with 11 bases in between. Germline CDR1 SGHRS, CDR2 YFSETQ. The clonotype comes from a female donor with early-stage non-small cell lung cancer. This chain joins TRBV5-1 and TRBJ2-3; D is undetermined. The sequenced sample was lung tumor tissue, obtained at surgery. CDR3 coding DNA: TGCGCCAGCATTCTAGATTCTAGCACAGATACGCAGTATTTT. This gives the protein CASILDSSTDTQYF.